Included here is one T cell receptor beta chain sequence, with context. Its antigen is currently unknown. The data were taken from a study of T cell repertoires in cytomegalovirus infection. TCRdb reprocessed the reads with MiXCR, giving one entry per CDR3 protein. The sample lists some 350,000 distinct CDR3 sequences; about 34% were seen once. Regarding the study as a whole: There were HLA-C-restricted CMV-specific TCR beta clonotypes dominating the ex vivo response.

Germline V gene sequence: CDR1 ENHRY, CDR2 SYGVKD. Trimming took 0 bases from V and 0 from J, leaving 11 bases between them. There are 16 residues in the CDR3. This TCR was recovered from a human donor in good health (CMV status not recorded). Some clones in this sample may be carry-over from other donors' samples. The input for sequencing was cultured PBMCs, taken from culture after CMV antigen stimulation. The chain couples TRBV10-3 to TRBJ1-2; possibly TRBD1 for D (6 bases). The CDR3 sequence is CAISESGTSPNYGYTF. As DNA, the CDR3 is TGTGCCATCAGTGAGTCGGGGACATCCCCTAACTATGGCTACACCTTC.